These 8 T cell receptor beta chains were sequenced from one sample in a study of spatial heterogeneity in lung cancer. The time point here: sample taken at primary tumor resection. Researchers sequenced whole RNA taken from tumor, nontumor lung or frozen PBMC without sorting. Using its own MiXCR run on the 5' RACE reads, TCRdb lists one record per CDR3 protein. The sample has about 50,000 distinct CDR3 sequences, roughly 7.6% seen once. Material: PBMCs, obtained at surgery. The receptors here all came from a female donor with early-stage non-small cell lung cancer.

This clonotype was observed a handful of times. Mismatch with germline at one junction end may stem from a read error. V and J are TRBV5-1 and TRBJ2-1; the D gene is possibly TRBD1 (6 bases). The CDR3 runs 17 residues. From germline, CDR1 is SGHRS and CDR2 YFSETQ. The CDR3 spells CASRGRGSGYSNNEQFF. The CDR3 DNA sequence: TGCGCCAGCAGGGGAAGGGGGTCAGGGTACTCCAACAATGAGCAGTTCTTC. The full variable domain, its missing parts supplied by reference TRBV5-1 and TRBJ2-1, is KAGVTQTPRYLIKTRGQQVTLSCSPISGHRSVSWYQQTPGQGLQFLFEYFSETQRNKGNFPGRFSGRQFSNSRSEMNVSTLELGDSALYLCASRGRGSGYSNNEQFFGPGTRLTVL.

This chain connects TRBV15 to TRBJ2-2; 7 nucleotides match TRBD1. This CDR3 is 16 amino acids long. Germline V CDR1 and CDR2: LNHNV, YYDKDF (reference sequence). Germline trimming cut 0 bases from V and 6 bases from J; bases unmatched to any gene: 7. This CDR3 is CATSRDTHRGAGELFF. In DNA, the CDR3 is TGTGCCACCAGCAGAGATACCCACAGGGGAGCCGGGGAGCTGTTTTTT.

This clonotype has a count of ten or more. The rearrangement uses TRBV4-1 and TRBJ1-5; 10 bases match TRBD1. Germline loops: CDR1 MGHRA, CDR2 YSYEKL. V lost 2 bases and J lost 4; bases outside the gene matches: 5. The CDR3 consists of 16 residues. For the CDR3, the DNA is TGCGCCAGCAGCCAACTCCCGGGACAGGGGAATCAGCCCCAGCATTTT. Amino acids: CASSQLPGQGNQPQHF.

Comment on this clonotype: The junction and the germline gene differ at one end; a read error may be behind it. The CDR3: CASTLRTGTPIF. The CDR3 coding sequence is TGTGCCAGCACCTTGAGGACAGGGACTCCAATCTTC. The chain has TRBV11-2 and TRBJ1-2; 8 positions agree with TRBD1. The CDR3 sequence is 12 residues long. Germline V gives CDR1 SGHAT, CDR2 FQNNGV.

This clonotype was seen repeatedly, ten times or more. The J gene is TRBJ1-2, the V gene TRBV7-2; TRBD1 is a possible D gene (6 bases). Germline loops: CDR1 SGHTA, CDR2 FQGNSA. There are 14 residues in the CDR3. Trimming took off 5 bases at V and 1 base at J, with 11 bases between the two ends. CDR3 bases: TGTGCCAGCAGCCCCGACAGGAATAACTATGGCTACACCTTC. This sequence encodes CASSPDRNNYGYTF.

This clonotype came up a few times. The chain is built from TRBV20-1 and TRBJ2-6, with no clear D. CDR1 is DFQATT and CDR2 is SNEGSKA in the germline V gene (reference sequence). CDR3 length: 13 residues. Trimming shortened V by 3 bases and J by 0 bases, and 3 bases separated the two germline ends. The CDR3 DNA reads TGCAGTGCTAGGGCCTCTGGGGCCAACGTCCTGACTTTC. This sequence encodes CSARASGANVLTF.

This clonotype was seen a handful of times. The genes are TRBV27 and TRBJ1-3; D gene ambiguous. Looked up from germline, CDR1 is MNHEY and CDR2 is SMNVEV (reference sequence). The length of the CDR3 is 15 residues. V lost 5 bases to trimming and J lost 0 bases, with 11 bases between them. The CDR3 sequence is CASSKKLGSGNTIYF. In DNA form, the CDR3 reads TGTGCCAGCAGTAAAAAACTCGGCTCTGGAAACACCATATATTTT.

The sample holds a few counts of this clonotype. CDR3 protein: CASSLRGGISYNEQFF. The CDR3 region has the DNA TGTGCCAGCAGTTTAAGGGGGGGCATCTCCTACAATGAGCAGTTCTTC. V gene TRBV12-3 or TRBV12-4 combines with J gene TRBJ2-1, with TRBD2 as a possible D gene (7 bases). This CDR3 has 16 residues. With 2 bases removed from V and 0 bases from J, the gap between germline ends came to 11 bases.